The 24 T cell receptor beta chains given below trace back to one sample, sequenced in a study of beta chain features in type 1 diabetes. General study findings and limits: Shorter TCRB CDR3s, moderately but significantly so, marked every one of the four CD4+ subsets in Type 1 diabetes patients.

Their antigen targets remain unknown. Sequenced material consisted of expressed TCRB transcripts (all of the isolated RNA was reverse transcribed). Clones were read by immunoSEQ multiplex PCR, and TCRdb kept only the in-frame ones, dropping some. The sample holds 680,000 or so clones, 13% seen once. Sequencing was carried out using naive CD4+ T cells from blood. These receptor sequences come from a man between 18 and 29 years old with type 1 diabetes.

This clone was picked up a small number of times. The chain employs TRBV10-2 and TRBJ2-5; D remains unclear. This CDR3 is built from 14 residues. Trimming pared 3 bases from V and 1 base from J, leaving 9 bases between. Germline V gene sequence: CDR1 WSHSY, CDR2 SAAADI. The CDR3 region has the DNA TGCGCCAGCAGTGATAGTGGCCTCCAAGAGACCCAGTACTTC. Translating it yields CASSDSGLQETQYF.

In this sample, this clone turned up a few times. J is TRBJ1-1 and V is TRBV5-6, with D possibly matching TRBD1 (5 bases). The CDR3 extends over 12 amino acids. Deletions cut 3 bases from V and 4 bases from J, with 7 bases between. The germline gives CDR1 SGHDT, CDR2 YYEEEE. CDR3 region: CASSWGFTEAFF. CDR3 sequence (DNA): TGTGCCAGCAGCTGGGGGTTCACTGAAGCTTTCTTT.

The chain is built from TRBV10-3 and TRBJ2-1; D possibly matches TRBD1 or TRBD2 (5 bases each). Germline V lookup: CDR1 ENHRY, CDR2 SYGVKD. Between the trimmed V and J ends, which lost 6 bases and 9 bases, there was a span of 21 bases. The CDR3 contains 15 residues. The CDR3 protein is CAISRPGPNEGEQFF. DNA for the CDR3: TGTGCCATCAGCCGGCCAGGGCCTAATGAGGGTGAGCAGTTCTTC.

This clone was counted a few times. The CDR3 reads CASSLRPVTDTQYF. The CDR3 DNA reads TGTGCCAGCAGCTTGAGGCCGGTCACAGATACGCAGTATTTT. V gene TRBV7-2 combines with J gene TRBJ2-3; unclear D gene. The CDR3 totals 14 residues. Trimming took off 3 bases at V and 2 bases at J, with 9 bases between the two ends. The germline gives CDR1 SGHTA, CDR2 FQGNSA.

The CDR3 protein is CASSPPTGGVETQYF. Here the CDR3 DNA reads TGTGCCAGCAGTCCACCGACAGGGGGGGTAGAGACCCAGTACTTC. The chain joins TRBV28 to TRBJ2-5; the match to TRBD1 covers 9 bases. The germline CDR1 and CDR2 sequences are MDHEN and SYDVKM. The V gene end was trimmed by 5 bases and the J gene end by 4 bases; junction bases not matched to a gene: 8. The CDR3 runs 15 residues.

CDR3 DNA: TGTGCCAGCAGTGAAGCGAAGGCAGGGCCTTATGGCTACACCTTC. This gives the protein CASSEAKAGPYGYTF. The rearrangement joins TRBV6-1 to TRBJ1-2, with TRBD1 as a possible D gene (5 bases). V gave up 0 bases and J gave up 5 bases, with 13 bases separating them. Germline V lookup: CDR1 MNHNS, CDR2 SASEGT. This CDR3 region has 15 residues.

This clone turned up a few times. The junction and the germline gene differ at one end; a read error may be behind it. The rearrangement uses TRBV5-6 and TRBJ2-5; TRBD1 matches 11 bases. This CDR3 contains 13 residues. Germline lookup yields CDR1 SGHDT and CDR2 YYEEEE. For the CDR3, the DNA is TGTGCCAGCAGCTTTTCGTGGCAGGACAGGGGGCACTTC. Encoded protein: CASSFSWQDRGHF.

V and J are TRBV2 and TRBJ1-1, with D tentatively TRBD1 (5 bases). Germline assignment: CDR1 SNHLY and CDR2 FYNNEI. This CDR3 has 12 amino acids. The V end was cut by 8 bases, the J end by 5 bases, with 12 bases between. The CDR3 nucleotides are TGTGCCAGCCGCAGGGCGGGAACTGAAGCTTTCTTT. Protein product: CASRRAGTEAFF.

There are a few counts of this clone. This chain uses TRBV11-3 with TRBJ2-2; D perhaps matches TRBD2 (5 bases). Trimming shortened V by 0 bases and J by 0 bases, and 11 bases separated the two germline ends. This CDR3 region has 17 residues. Per the germline V gene, CDR1 is SGHNT and CDR2 is YENEEA. The DNA for the CDR3 is TGTGCCAGCAGCTTAGATCGTCTCGGGGCGAACACCGGGGAGCTGTTTTTT. This gives the protein CASSLDRLGANTGELFF.

This clone has only a few counts. V is TRBV18 and J is TRBJ2-2, with D maybe TRBD1 (6 bases). The germline V gene has CDR1 KGHSH and CDR2 LQKENI. The CDR3 spans 15 residues. V was pared by 1 base and J by 1 base, with 7 bases between. CDR3 sequence reads: CASSPRQENTGELFF. The CDR3 DNA reads TGTGCCAGCTCACCACGACAGGAGAACACCGGGGAGCTGTTTTTT.

V gene TRBV7-2 combines with J gene TRBJ2-1; the D gene is possibly TRBD2 (6 bases). Trimming shortened V by 7 bases and J by 5 bases, and 12 bases separated the two germline ends. The CDR3 runs to 13 residues. Germline lookup yields CDR1 SGHTA and CDR2 FQGNSA. CDR3 residues: CASTRTTNNEQFF. The CDR3 DNA is TGTGCCAGCACCCGGACTACTAACAATGAGCAGTTCTTC.

The chain combines TRBV7-2 with TRBJ2-2, with a weak D call TRBD2 (6 bases). This CDR3 has 16 residues. V lost 5 bases and J 5 bases, leaving 18 bases between the germline ends. Germline lookup yields CDR1 SGHTA and CDR2 FQGNSA. CDR3 coding DNA: TGTGCCAGCAGCCACCCATTGGGGGGAATTACCGGGGAGCTGTTTTTT. Amino acid sequence: CASSHPLGGITGELFF.

This clone came up a few times. CDR3 coding DNA: TGTGCCAGCAGCTTTGGGGACAGGGATAATTCACCCCTCCACTTT. This gives the protein CASSFGDRDNSPLHF. The chain links TRBV7-9 to TRBJ1-6; 9 bases line up with TRBD1. The germline V gene has CDR1 SEHNR and CDR2 FQNEAQ (reference sequence). CDR3 length: 15 amino acids. J gave up 5 bases and V 3 bases, and 2 bases lay outside the gene matches.

A few counts support this clone. The chain has TRBV4-1 and TRBJ1-4; TRBD1 is a possible D gene (6 bases). The CDR3 sequence is 16 residues long. Trimming cost V 6 bases and J 11 bases, with 25 bases left between them. In germline, CDR1 is MGHRA, CDR2 YSYEKL. The CDR3 DNA sequence: TGCGCCAGCAGACCCCCAGGTGTGACAGGTGGGGGGAAACTGTTTTTT. This gives the protein CASRPPGVTGGGKLFF.

The genes are TRBV30 and TRBJ2-5, with a tentative D call TRBD2 (6 bases). The CDR3 loop spans 15 amino acids. Trimming removed 5 bases from V and 4 bases from J, with 20 bases in between. Germline V gives CDR1 GTSNPN, CDR2 SVGIG (reference sequence). CDR3 bases: TGTGCCTGGGCCGTAGGGACTTCTCGGGGAGAGACCCAGTACTTC. It specifies CAWAVGTSRGETQYF.

CDR3 sequence: CVHRGLNTEAFF. CDR3 bases: TGTGTTCACAGGGGGCTGAACACTGAAGCTTTCTTT. The chain joins TRBV28 to TRBJ1-1, with 9 bases fitting TRBD1. Germline V gene sequence: CDR1 MDHEN, CDR2 SYDVKM. CDR3 length: 12 residues.

CDR3 bases: TGTGCCAGCAGCCGGCCGGGCGGGGGAAAGTACTTC. The encoded protein is CASSRPGGGKYF. V gene TRBV16 combines with J gene TRBJ2-7; 7 bases map to TRBD2. After removal of 4 bases from V and 11 bases from J, the junction contained 8 bases not matched to a gene. Germline lookup yields CDR1 KGHSY and CDR2 FQNENV. The CDR3 contains 12 residues.

This rearrangement joins TRBV30 to TRBJ1-5; D is uncertain. Germline CDR1 and CDR2: GTSNPN and SVGIG (reference sequence). V lost 0 bases to trimming and J lost 3 bases, with 9 bases between them. The CDR3 is made up of 14 amino acids. The CDR3 reads CAWSVRQSNQPQHF. The CDR3 DNA reads TGTGCCTGGAGTGTACGGCAGTCCAATCAGCCCCAGCATTTT.

In this sample, this clone turned up a few times. The chain links TRBV30 to TRBJ1-1; D not resolved. This CDR3 has 14 amino acids. Germline-derived CDR1 and CDR2 are GTSNPN and SVGIG (reference sequence). Trimming took off 1 base at V and 6 bases at J, with 15 bases between the two ends. The CDR3 nucleotides read TGTGCCTGGAGTGCCTCTGAACGAACCTCTGAAGCTTTCTTT. Translated: CAWSASERTSEAFF.

This clone was recorded a few times. The J gene is TRBJ2-2, the V gene TRBV5-4; D uncertain. Germline values: CDR1 SGHNT, CDR2 YYREEE (reference sequence). The CDR3 is 12 amino acids. The germline V and J ends were trimmed by 1 base and 8 bases, with 6 bases remaining between them. The DNA of the CDR3 is TGTGCCAGCAGCTTGTCCGGGGGGGAGCTGTTTTTT. As protein: CASSLSGGELFF.

This clone was observed a few times. The V and J genes are TRBV18 and TRBJ2-1; no definite D call. Trimming removed 0 bases from V and 7 bases from J, with 10 bases in between. Germline assignment: CDR1 KGHSH and CDR2 LQKENI. The CDR3 runs 14 residues. This CDR3 is CASSPPNLSNEQFF. CDR3 in DNA: TGTGCCAGCTCACCACCCAACCTCTCTAATGAGCAGTTCTTC.

The J gene is TRBJ2-5, the V gene TRBV6-1; possibly TRBD1 for D (5 bases). V was shortened by 4 bases and J by 2 bases, with 11 bases between the two germline ends. Germline CDR1 MNHNS, CDR2 SASEGT. The CDR3 extends over 14 amino acids. The CDR3 DNA reads TGTGCCAGCAGTGTGGGTGGACAACAAGAGACCCAGTACTTC. It encodes CASSVGGQQETQYF.

A few counts support this clone. At one end, the junction sequence differs from germline, possibly due to a read error. The chain has TRBV18 and TRBJ1-1; tentatively, D is TRBD1 (5 bases). The CDR3 is made up of 13 amino acids. Germline lookup yields CDR1 KGHSH and CDR2 LQKENI. The chain's CDR3 is CASSPGGNAEAFF. Written as DNA, the CDR3 is TGTGCCAGCTCACCTGGGGGGAACGCTGAAGCTTTCTTT.

Points on this clone: Within the sample, other DNA sequences also encode this same CDR3. The chain recombines TRBV11-2 with TRBJ2-7, with a tentative D call TRBD1 (5 bases). This CDR3 has 12 amino acids. Germline V lookup: CDR1 SGHAT, CDR2 FQNNGV. Trimming took off 2 bases at V and 4 bases at J, with 6 bases between the two ends. The CDR3 spells CASSLQGYEQYF. CDR3 nucleotide sequence: TGTGCCAGCAGCTTACAGGGTTACGAGCAGTACTTC.